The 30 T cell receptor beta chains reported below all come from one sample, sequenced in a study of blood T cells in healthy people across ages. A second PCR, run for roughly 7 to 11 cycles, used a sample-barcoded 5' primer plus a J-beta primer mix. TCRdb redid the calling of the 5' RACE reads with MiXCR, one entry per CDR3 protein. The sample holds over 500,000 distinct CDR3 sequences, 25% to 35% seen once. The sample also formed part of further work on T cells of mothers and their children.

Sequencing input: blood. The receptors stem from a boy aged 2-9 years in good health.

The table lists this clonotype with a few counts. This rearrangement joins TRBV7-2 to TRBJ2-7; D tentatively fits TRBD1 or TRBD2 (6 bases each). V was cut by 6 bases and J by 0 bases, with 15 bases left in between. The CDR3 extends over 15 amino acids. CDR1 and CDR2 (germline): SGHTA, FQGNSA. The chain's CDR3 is CASSRGAHISYEQYF. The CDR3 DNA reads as TGTGCCAGCAGTAGGGGGGCCCATATCTCCTACGAGCAGTACTTC.

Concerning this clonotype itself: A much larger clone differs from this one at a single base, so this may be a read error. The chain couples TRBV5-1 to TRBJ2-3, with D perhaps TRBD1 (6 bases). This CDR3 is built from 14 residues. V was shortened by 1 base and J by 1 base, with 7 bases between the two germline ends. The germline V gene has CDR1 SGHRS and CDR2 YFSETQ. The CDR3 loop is CASSLWTGTDTQYF. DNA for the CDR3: TGCGCCAGCAGCTTGTGGACAGGCACAGATACGCAGTATTTT. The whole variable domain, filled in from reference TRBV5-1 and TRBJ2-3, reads KAGVTQTPRYLIKTRGQQVTLSCSPISGHRSVSWYQQTPGQGLQFLFEYFSETQRNKGNFPGRFSGRQFSNSRSEMNVSTLELGDSALYLCASSLWTGTDTQYFGPGTRLTVL.

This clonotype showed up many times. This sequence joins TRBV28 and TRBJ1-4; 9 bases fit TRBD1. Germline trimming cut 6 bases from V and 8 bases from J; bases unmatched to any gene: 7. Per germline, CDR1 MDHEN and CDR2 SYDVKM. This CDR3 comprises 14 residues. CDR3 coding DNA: TGTGCCAGCAGCGGGACAGGGACGGACGAAAAACTGTTTTTT. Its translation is CASSGTGTDEKLFF.

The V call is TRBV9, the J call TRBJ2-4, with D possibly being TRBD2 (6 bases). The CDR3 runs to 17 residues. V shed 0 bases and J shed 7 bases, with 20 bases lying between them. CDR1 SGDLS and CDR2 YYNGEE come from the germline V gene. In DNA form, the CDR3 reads TGTGCCAGCAGCGTAGAACCCCAGCTTGTGGAGGGGAACATTCAGTACTTC. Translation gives CASSVEPQLVEGNIQYF.

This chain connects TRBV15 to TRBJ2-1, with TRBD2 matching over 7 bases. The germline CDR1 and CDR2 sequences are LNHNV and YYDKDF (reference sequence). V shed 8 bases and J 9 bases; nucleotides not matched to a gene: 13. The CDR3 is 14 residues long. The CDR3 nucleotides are TGTGCCACCGGCAAGCAAACAGCGGGGCGTGAGCAGTTCTTC. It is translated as CATGKQTAGREQFF. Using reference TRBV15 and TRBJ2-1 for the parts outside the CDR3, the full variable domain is DAMVIQNPRYQVTQFGKPVTLSCSQTLNHNVMYWYQQKSSQAPKLLFHYYDKDFNNEADTPDNFQSRRPNTSFCFLDIRSPGLGDTAMYLCATGKQTAGREQFFGPGTRLTVL.

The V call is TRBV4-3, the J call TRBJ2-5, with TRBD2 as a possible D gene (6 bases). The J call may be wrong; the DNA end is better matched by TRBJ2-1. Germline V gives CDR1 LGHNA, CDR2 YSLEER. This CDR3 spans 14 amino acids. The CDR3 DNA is TGCGCCAGCAGCCAAGACCCGGGAGTGCGTGAGCAGTTCTTC. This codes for CASSQDPGVREQFF.

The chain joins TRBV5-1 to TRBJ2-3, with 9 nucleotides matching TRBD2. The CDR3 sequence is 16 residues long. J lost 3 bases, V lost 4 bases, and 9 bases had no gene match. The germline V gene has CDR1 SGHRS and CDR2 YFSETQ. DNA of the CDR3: TGCGCCAGCAGCATGGGGACTAGCAGGTTTACAGATACGCAGTATTTT. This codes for CASSMGTSRFTDTQYF.

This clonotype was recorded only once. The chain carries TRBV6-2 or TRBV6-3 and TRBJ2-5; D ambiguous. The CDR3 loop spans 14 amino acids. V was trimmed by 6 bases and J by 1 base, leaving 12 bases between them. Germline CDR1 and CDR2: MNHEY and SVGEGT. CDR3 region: CASRRGPGQETQYF. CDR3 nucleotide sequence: TGTGCCAGCAGGAGAGGTCCTGGCCAAGAGACCCAGTACTTC.

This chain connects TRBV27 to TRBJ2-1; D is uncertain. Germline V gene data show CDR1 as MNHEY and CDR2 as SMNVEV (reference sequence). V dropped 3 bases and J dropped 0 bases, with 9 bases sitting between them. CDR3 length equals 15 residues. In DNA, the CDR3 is TGTGCCAGCAGTTTGGGCGGTATCTCCTACAATGAGCAGTTCTTC. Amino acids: CASSLGGISYNEQFF.

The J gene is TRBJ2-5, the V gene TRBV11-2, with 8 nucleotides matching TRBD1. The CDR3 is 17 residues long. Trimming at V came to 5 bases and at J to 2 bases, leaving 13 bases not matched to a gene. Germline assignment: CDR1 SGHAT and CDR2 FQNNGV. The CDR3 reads CASSLLGQGLLQETQYF. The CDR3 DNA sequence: TGTGCCAGCAGCCTACTTGGACAGGGCCTTTTACAAGAGACCCAGTACTTC.

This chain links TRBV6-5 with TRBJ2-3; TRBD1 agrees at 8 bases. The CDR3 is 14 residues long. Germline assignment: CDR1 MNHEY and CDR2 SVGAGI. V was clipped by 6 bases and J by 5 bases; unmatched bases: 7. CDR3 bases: TGTGCCAGCAGCCTAAGTGACAGGGGAGATACGCAGTATTTT. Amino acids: CASSLSDRGDTQYF.

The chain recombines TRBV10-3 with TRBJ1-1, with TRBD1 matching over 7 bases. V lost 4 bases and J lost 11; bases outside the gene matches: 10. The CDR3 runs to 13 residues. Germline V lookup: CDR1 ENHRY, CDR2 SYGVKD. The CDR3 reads CAISAVTGTEAFF. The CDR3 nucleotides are TGTGCCATCAGTGCCGTGACCGGGACAGAGGCTTTCTTT.

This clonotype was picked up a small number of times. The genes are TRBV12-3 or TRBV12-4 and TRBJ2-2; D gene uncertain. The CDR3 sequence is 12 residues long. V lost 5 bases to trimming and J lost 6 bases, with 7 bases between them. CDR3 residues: CASSPHPGELFF. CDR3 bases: TGTGCCAGCAGTCCTCACCCCGGGGAGCTGTTTTTT.

The CDR3 is CASSLTRTSYEQYF. CDR3 in DNA: TGCGCCAGCAGCCTAACCAGGACCTCCTACGAGCAGTACTTC. This rearrangement joins TRBV5-1 to TRBJ2-7; D uncertain. Germline values: CDR1 SGHRS, CDR2 YFSETQ. This CDR3 comprises 14 residues. The V and J ends lost 4 bases and 0 bases respectively, with 11 bases between them. Combining the CDR3 with reference TRBV5-1 and TRBJ2-7 gives the whole variable domain KAGVTQTPRYLIKTRGQQVTLSCSPISGHRSVSWYQQTPGQGLQFLFEYFSETQRNKGNFPGRFSGRQFSNSRSEMNVSTLELGDSALYLCASSLTRTSYEQYFGPGTRLTVT.

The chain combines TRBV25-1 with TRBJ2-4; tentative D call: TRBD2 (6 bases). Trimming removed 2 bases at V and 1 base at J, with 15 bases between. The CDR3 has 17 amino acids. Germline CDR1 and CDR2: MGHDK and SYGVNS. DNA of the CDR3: TGTGCCAGCAGTGAACCCCAACCCGGGGGTGCCAAAAACATTCAGTACTTC. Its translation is CASSEPQPGGAKNIQYF.

CDR3 protein: CASRNKRGQGVRETQYF. CDR3 DNA sequence: TGTGCCAGCAGGAACAAGCGGGGACAGGGGGTCCGGGAGACCCAGTACTTC. The gene calls are TRBV3-1 and TRBJ2-5, with 11 positions matching TRBD1. The V gene's germline CDR1 is LGHDT and CDR2 YNNKEL (reference sequence). Unmatched junction bases numbered 14, after V lost 6 bases and J lost 5 bases. The CDR3 extends over 17 amino acids.

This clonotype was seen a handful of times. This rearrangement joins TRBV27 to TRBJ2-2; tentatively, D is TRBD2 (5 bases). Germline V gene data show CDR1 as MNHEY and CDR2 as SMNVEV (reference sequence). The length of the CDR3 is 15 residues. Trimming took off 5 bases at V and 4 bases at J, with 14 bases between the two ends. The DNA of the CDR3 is TGTGCCAGCAGTCGACGGGGTTTTGGCACCGGGGAGCTGTTTTTT. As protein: CASSRRGFGTGELFF.

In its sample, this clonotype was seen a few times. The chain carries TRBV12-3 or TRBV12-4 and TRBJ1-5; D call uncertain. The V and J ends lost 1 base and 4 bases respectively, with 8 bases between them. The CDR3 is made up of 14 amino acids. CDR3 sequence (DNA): TGTGCCAGCAGTTTAGGGAGGGATAATCAGCCCCAGCATTTT. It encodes CASSLGRDNQPQHF.

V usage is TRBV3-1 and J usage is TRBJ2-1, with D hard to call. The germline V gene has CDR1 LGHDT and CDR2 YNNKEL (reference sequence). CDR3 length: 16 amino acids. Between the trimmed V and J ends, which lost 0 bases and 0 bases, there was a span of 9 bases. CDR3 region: CASSQDRLISYNEQFF. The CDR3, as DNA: TGTGCCAGCAGCCAAGATCGACTGATCTCCTACAATGAGCAGTTCTTC.

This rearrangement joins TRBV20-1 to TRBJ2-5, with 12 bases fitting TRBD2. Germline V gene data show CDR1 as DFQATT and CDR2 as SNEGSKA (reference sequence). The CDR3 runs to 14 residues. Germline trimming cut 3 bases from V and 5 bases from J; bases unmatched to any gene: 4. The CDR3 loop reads CSARRLAGVETQYF. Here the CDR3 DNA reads TGCAGTGCTAGGCGACTAGCGGGAGTTGAGACCCAGTACTTC.

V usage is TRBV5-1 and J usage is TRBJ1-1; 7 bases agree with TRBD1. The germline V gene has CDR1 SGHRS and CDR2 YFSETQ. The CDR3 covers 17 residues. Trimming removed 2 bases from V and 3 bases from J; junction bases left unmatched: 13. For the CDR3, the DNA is TGCGCCAGCAGCTTTACACCGGCAGGGGGGTCGGACACTGAAGCTTTCTTT. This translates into CASSFTPAGGSDTEAFF. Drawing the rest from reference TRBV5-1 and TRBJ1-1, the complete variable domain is KAGVTQTPRYLIKTRGQQVTLSCSPISGHRSVSWYQQTPGQGLQFLFEYFSETQRNKGNFPGRFSGRQFSNSRSEMNVSTLELGDSALYLCASSFTPAGGSDTEAFFGQGTRLTVV.

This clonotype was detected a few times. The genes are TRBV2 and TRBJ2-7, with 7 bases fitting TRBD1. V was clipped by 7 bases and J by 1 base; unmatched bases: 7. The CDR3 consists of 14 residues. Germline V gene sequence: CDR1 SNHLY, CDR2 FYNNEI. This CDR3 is CASTPRDSSYEQYF. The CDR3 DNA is TGTGCCAGCACACCCCGGGACAGTTCCTACGAGCAGTACTTC.

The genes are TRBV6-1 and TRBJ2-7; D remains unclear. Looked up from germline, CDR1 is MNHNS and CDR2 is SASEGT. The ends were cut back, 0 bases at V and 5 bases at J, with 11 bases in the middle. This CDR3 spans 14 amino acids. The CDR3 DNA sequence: TGTGCCAGCAGTGAAGCGCTAGGCTATCACGAGCAGTACTTC. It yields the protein CASSEALGYHEQYF.

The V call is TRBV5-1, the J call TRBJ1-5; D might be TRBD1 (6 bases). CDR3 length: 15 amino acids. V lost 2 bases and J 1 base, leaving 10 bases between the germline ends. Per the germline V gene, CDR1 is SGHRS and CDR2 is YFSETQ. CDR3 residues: CASSLGGQSNQPQHF. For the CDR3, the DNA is TGCGCCAGCAGCTTAGGCGGACAGAGCAATCAGCCCCAGCATTTT.

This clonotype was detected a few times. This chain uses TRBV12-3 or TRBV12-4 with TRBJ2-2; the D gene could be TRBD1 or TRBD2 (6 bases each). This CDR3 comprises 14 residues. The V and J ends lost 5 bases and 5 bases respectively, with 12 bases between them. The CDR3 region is CASSPTGRTGELFF. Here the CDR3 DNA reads TGTGCCAGCAGTCCCACAGGGAGGACCGGGGAGCTGTTTTTT.

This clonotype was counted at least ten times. CDR3 sequence reads: CASSLAGGAEAFF. The CDR3 bases are TGTGCCAGCAGTTTAGCGGGAGGAGCTGAAGCTTTCTTT. The chain joins TRBV27 to TRBJ1-1; D is uncertain. The V gene lost 2 bases and the J gene lost 6 bases, with 10 bases spanning the gap. Germline values: CDR1 MNHEY, CDR2 SMNVEV (reference sequence). CDR3 length: 13 residues.

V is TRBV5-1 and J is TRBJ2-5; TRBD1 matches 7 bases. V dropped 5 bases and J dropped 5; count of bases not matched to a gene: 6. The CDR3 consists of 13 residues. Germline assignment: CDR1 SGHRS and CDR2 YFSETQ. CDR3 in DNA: TGCGCCAGCAGAGACTTACAGGGGGAGACCCAGTACTTC. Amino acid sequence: CASRDLQGETQYF.

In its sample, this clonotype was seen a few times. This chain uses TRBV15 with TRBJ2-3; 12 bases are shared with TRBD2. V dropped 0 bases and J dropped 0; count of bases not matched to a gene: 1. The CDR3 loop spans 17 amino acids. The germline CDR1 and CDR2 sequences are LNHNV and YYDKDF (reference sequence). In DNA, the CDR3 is TGTGCCACCAGCAGAGAGGGACTAGCGGGTAGCACAGATACGCAGTATTTT. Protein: CATSREGLAGSTDTQYF. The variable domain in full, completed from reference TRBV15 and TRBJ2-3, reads DAMVIQNPRYQVTQFGKPVTLSCSQTLNHNVMYWYQQKSSQAPKLLFHYYDKDFNNEADTPDNFQSRRPNTSFCFLDIRSPGLGDTAMYLCATSREGLAGSTDTQYFGPGTRLTVL.

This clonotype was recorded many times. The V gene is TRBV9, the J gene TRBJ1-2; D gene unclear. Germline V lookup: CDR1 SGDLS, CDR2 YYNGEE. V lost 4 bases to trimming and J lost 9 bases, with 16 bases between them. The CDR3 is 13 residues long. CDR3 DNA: TGTGCCAGCAGCACCAGTCCCCAAGCAAGCTACACCTTC. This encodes CASSTSPQASYTF.

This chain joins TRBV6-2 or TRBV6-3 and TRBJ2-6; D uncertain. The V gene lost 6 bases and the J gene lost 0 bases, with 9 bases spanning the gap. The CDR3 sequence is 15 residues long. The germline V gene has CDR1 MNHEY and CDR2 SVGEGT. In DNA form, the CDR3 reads TGTGCCAGCAGGGCACATAGCTCTGGGGCCAACGTCCTGACTTTC. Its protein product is CASRAHSSGANVLTF.